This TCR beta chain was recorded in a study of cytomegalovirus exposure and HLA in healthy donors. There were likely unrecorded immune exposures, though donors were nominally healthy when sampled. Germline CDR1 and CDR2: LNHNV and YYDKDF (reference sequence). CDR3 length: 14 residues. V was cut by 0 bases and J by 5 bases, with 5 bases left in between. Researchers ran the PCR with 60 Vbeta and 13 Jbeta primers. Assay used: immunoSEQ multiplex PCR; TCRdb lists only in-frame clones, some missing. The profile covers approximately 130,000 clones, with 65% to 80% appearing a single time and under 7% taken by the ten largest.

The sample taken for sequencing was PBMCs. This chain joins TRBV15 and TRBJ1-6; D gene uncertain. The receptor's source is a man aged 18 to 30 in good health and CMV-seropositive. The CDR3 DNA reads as TGTGCCACCAGCAGAGACCCAAATAATTCACCCCTCCACTTT. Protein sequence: CATSRDPNNSPLHF. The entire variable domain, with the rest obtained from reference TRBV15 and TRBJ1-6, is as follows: DAMVIQNPRYQVTQFGKPVTLSCSQTLNHNVMYWYQQKSSQAPKLLFHYYDKDFNNEADTPDNFQSRRPNTSFCFLDIRSPGLGDTAMYLCATSRDPNNSPLHFGNGTRLTVT.